Listed below are T cell receptor beta chains from one sample, sequenced in a study of siplizumab effects on memory and regulatory T cells. Data came from immunoSEQ multiplex PCR; TCRdb stores just in-frame clones and leaves some out. The sample consists of 90,000 to 120,000 clones, 94% of them appearing once. The sample consisted of Tregs sorted from blood. These receptors all stem from a human donor in good health. Both conserved end residues are part of each CDR3. A clone size is listed for some rows: how often the clone was seen (once, few, many), or a class if it is expanded.

j_call	clone_size	v_call	cdr3_aa
TRBJ2-2	.	TRBV19	CASSISQNLNTGELFF
TRBJ2-2	.	TRBV7-3	CASSLRADYTGELFF
TRBJ1-5	.	TRBV7-2	CASSTRQGLPQHF
TRBJ2-7	.	TRBV5-1	CASSLQGGAYEQYF
TRBJ2-7	.	TRBV11-3	CASSLSFAPLSEQYF
TRBJ1-5	.	TRBV19	CASSIVGVGNQPQHF
TRBJ2-1	.	TRBV4-2	CASSPYPSSYNEQFF
TRBJ2-5	.	TRBV18	CASSPSGAQETQYF
TRBJ2-1	.	TRBV19	CASYRLGGEQFF
TRBJ2-7	.	TRBV30	CAWRHRGSLHEQYF
TRBJ2-7	.	TRBV30	CARSTGTDYEQYF
TRBJ1-5	once	TRBV19	CASIDRGQRQPQHF
TRBJ2-7	.	TRBV9	CASSPVGSSYEQYF
TRBJ1-5	.	TRBV18	CASSPLSGEAQPQHF
TRBJ2-2	.	TRBV9	CASSVGTSGNTGELFF
TRBJ2-7	once	TRBV27	CASSGVAGGYEQYF
TRBJ2-4	.	TRBV14	CASSQDGKNIQYF
TRBJ2-2	.	TRBV19	CASSSRGLALDWAGELFF
TRBJ2-7	.	TRBV11-2	CASSPQPGTRTYEQYF
TRBJ1-2	.	TRBV5-1	CASRRGRVPPTLNYGYTF
TRBJ1-5	.	TRBV6-6	CASGSQGRGNQPQHF
TRBJ2-1	.	TRBV5-1	CASFPPTGNEQFF
TRBJ2-5	.	TRBV5-1	CASSLPPGQNIEGTQYF
TRBJ2-2	.	TRBV11-2	CASSFRRVLFQNTGELFF
TRBJ2-1	.	TRBV5-1	CASSRELGTIVTNEQFF
TRBJ2-1	.	TRBV6-1	CASSEFSSGSSRYNEQFF
TRBJ2-5	.	TRBV6-1	CASGSISRGGGTQYF
TRBJ2-5	.	TRBV7-9	CASSRGRRETQYF
TRBJ1-1	few	TRBV2	CASSGQEAFF
TRBJ1-5	.	TRBV19	CASSRGGAEPQHF
TRBJ1-5	.	TRBV11-2	CASSLTGGYRQPQHF
TRBJ1-2	.	TRBV13	CASSLWGQAYYGYTF
TRBJ2-3	.	TRBV7-3	CASSLRREGPDTQYF
TRBJ2-6	.	TRBV28	CASSLLQGADGANVLTF
TRBJ1-1	.	TRBV10-2	CASSAAGTGLLNTEAFF
TRBJ2-3	.	TRBV7-2	CASSSTSGVTDTQYF
TRBJ1-6	.	TRBV5-1	CASSLGQLYNSPLHF
TRBJ2-1	.	TRBV5-1	CASSLPRGTTSNEQFF
TRBJ1-1	.	TRBV27	CASSLLGRTTKAFF
TRBJ1-4	.	TRBV5-1	CASSSTGGAYEKLFF
TRBJ1-3	few	TRBV19	CASSRGLGAGNTIYF
TRBJ2-7	.	TRBV19	CASSRTSGSQDYEQYF
TRBJ2-1	.	TRBV6-5	CASSYRASGRANEQFF